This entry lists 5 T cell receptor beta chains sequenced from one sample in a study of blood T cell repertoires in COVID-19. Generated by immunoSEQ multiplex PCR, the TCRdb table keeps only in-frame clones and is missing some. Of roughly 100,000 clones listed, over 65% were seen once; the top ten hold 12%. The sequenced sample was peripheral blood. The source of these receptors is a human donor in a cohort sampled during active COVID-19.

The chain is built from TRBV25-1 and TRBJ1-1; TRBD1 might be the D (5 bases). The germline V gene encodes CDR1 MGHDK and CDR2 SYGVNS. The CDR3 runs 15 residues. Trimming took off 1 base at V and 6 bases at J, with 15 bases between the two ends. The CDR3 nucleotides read TGTGCCAGCAGTGAATTGGAGGGGATTCCCTCTGAAGCTTTCTTT. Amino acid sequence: CASSELEGIPSEAFF.

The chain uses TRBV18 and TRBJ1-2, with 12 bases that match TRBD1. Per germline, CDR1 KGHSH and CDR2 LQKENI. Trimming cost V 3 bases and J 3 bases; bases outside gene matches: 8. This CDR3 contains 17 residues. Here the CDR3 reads CASSPGTGGAKDYGYTF. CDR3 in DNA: TGTGCCAGCTCACCCGGGACAGGGGGCGCTAAGGACTATGGCTACACCTTC.

CDR3 amino acids: CASSPVAGGGTEAFF. Here the CDR3 DNA reads TGTGCCAGCAGTCCCGTCGCCGGGGGGGGCACTGAAGCTTTCTTT. The rearrangement joins TRBV27 to TRBJ1-1; D may be TRBD1 (5 bases). CDR3 length: 15 residues. CDR1 and CDR2 (germline): MNHEY, SMNVEV (reference sequence). The V and J ends lost 5 bases and 4 bases respectively, with 17 bases between them.

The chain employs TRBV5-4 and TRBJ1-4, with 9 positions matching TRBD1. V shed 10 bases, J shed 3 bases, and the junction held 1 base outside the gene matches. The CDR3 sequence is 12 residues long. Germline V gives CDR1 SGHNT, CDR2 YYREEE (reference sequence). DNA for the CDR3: TGTGCCTACAGGGGGCCTAATGAAAAACTGTTTTTT. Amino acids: CAYRGPNEKLFF. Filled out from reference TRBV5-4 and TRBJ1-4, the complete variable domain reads ETGVTQSPTHLIKTRGQQVTLRCSSQSGHNTVSWYQQALGQGPQFIFQYYREEENGRGNFPPRFSGLQFPNYSSELNVNALELDDSALYLCAYRGPNEKLFFGSGTQLSVL.

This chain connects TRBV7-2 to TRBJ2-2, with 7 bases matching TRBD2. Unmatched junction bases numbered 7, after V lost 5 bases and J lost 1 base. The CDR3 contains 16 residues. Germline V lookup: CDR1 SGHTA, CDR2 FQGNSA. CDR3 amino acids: CASSKEQRGNTGELFF. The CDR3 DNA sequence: TGTGCCAGCAGCAAAGAGCAGCGGGGGAACACCGGGGAGCTGTTTTTT. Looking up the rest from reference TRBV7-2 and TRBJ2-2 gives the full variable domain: GAGVSQSPSNKVTEKGKDVELRCDPISGHTALYWYRQSLGQGLEFLIYFQGNSAPDKSGLPSDRFSAERTGGSVSTLTIQRTQQEDSAVYLCASSKEQRGNTGELFFGEGSRLTVL.